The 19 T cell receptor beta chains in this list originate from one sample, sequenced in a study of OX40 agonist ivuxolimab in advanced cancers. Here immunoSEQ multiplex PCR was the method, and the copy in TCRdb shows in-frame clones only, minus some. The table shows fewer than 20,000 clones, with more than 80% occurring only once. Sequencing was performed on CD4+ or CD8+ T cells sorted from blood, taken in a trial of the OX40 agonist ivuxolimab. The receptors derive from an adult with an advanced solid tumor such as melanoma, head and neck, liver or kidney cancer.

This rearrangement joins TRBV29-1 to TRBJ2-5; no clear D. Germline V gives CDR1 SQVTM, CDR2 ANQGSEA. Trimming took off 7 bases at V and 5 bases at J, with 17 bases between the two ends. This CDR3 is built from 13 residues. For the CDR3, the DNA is TGCAGCGGAATAAGATCGATAGGGGAGACCCAGTACTTC. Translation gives CSGIRSIGETQYF.

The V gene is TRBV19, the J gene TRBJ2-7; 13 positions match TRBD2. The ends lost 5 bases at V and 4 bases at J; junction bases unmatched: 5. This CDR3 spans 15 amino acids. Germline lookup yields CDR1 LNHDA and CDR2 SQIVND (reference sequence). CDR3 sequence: CASSGTSGNLYEQYF. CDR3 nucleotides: TGTGCCAGTAGTGGGACTAGCGGGAACCTATACGAGCAGTACTTC.

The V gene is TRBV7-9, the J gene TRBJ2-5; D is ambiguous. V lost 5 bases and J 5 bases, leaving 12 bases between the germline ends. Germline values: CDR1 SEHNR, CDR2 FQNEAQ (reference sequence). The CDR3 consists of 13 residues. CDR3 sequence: CASSRPTLETQYF. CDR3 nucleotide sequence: TGTGCCAGCAGCCGGCCAACTCTGGAGACCCAGTACTTC.

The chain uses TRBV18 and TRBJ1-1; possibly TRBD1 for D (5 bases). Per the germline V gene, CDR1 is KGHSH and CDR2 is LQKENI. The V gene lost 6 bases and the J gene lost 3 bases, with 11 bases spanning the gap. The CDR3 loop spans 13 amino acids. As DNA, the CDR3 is TGTGCCAGCTCTTCGGTGGGGGACACTGAAGCTTTCTTT. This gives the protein CASSSVGDTEAFF.

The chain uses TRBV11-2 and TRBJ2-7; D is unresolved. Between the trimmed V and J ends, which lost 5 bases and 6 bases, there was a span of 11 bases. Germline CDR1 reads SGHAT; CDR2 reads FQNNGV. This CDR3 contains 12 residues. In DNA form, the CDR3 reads TGTGCCAGCAGCCTTTCATCTCCCGAGCAGTACTTC. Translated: CASSLSSPEQYF.

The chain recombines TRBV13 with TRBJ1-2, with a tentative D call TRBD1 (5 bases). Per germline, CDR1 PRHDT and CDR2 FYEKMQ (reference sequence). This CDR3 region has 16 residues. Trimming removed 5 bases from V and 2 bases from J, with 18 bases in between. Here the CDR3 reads CASSPQLGGSNYGYTF. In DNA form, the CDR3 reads TGTGCCAGCAGCCCGCAATTGGGGGGATCCAACTATGGCTACACCTTC.

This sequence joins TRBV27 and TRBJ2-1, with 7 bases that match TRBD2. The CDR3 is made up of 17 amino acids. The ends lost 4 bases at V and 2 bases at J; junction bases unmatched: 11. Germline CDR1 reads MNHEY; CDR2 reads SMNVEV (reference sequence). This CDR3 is CASSSHGGSAAYNEQFF. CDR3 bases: TGTGCCAGCAGTTCCCATGGCGGGAGCGCCGCCTACAATGAGCAGTTCTTC.

CDR3 region: CASSQAVAGDYEQYF. The CDR3 nucleotides read TGCGCCAGCAGCCAAGCGGTAGCGGGAGACTACGAGCAGTACTTC. The V call is TRBV4-3, the J call TRBJ2-7; TRBD2 matches at 9 bases. The CDR3 is 15 residues long. The trim removed 1 base at V and 3 bases at J, leaving 4 bases unmatched. Per germline, CDR1 LGHNA and CDR2 YSLEER.

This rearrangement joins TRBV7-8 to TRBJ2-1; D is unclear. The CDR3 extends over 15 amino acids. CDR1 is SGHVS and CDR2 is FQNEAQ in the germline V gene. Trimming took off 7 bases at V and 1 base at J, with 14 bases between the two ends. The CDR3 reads CASTPPAGSYNEQFF. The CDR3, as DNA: TGTGCCAGCACCCCTCCGGCCGGGTCCTACAATGAGCAGTTCTTC.

The DNA of the CDR3 is TGTGCCAGTAGTCGACTAGCGGGAGACGAGCAGTACTTC. As protein: CASSRLAGDEQYF. This chain joins TRBV19 and TRBJ2-7, with 12 bases matching TRBD2. V lost 5 bases and J lost 5; bases outside the gene matches: 1. Germline assignment: CDR1 LNHDA and CDR2 SQIVND (reference sequence). The CDR3 loop spans 13 amino acids.

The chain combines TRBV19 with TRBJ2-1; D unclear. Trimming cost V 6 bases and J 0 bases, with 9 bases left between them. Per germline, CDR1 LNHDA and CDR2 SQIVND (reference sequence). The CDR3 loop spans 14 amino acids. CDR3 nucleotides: TGTGCCAGTAGCACACAGAGCTCCTACAATGAGCAGTTCTTC. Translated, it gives CASSTQSSYNEQFF.

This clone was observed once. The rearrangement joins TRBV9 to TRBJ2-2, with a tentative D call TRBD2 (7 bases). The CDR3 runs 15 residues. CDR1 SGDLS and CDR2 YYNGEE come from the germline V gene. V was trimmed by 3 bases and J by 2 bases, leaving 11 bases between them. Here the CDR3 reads CASSEGGFNTGELFF. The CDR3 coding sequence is TGTGCCAGCAGCGAGGGGGGGTTTAACACCGGGGAGCTGTTTTTT. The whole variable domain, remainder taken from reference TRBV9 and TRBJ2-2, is DSGVTQTPKHLITATGQRVTLRCSPRSGDLSVYWYQQSLDQGLQFLIQYYNGEERAKGNILERFSAQQFPDLHSELNLSSLELGDSALYFCASSEGGFNTGELFFGEGSRLTVL.

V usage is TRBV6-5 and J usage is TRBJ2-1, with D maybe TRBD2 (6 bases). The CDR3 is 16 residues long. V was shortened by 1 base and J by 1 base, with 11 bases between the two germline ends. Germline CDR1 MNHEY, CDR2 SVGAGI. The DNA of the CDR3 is TGTGCCAGCAGTTACTTGGGGGGTTGGTCCTACAATGAGCAGTTCTTC. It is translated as CASSYLGGWSYNEQFF.

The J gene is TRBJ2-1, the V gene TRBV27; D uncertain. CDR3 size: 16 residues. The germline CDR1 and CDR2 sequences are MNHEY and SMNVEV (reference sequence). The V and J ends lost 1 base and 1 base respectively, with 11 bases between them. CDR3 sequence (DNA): TGTGCCAGCAGTTTATTCCTTAAGCCATCCTACAATGAGCAGTTCTTC. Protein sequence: CASSLFLKPSYNEQFF.

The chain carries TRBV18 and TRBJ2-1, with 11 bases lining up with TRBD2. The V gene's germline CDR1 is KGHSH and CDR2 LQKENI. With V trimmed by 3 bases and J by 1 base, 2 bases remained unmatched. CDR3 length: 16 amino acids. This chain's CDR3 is CASSPLAGGSYNEQFF. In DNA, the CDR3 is TGTGCCAGCTCACCTTTAGCGGGAGGGTCCTACAATGAGCAGTTCTTC.

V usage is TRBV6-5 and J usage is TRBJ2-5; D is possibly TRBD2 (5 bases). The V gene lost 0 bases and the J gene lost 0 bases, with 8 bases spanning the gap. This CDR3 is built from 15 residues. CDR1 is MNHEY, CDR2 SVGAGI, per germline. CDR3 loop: CASSYSGADQETQYF. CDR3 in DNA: TGTGCCAGCAGTTACTCGGGAGCGGACCAAGAGACCCAGTACTTC.

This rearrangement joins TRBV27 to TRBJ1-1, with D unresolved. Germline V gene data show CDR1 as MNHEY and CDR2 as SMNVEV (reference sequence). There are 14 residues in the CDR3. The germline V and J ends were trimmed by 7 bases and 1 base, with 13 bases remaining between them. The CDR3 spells CASNLYGKNTEAFF. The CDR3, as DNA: TGTGCCAGCAACCTTTATGGGAAGAACACTGAAGCTTTCTTT.

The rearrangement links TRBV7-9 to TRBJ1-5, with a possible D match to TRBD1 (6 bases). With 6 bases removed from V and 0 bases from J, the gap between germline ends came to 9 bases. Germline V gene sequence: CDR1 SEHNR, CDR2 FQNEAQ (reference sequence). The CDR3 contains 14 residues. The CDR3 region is CASRDRYSNQPQHF. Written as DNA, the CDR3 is TGTGCCAGCAGGGACAGATATAGCAATCAGCCCCAGCATTTT.

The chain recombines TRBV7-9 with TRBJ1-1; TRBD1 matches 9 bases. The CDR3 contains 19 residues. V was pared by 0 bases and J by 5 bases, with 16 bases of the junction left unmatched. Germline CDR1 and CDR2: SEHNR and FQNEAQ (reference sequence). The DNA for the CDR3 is TGTGCCAGCAGCTTAGCGCTTTTAGGACAGGGGTATTGGGGAACTGAAGCTTTCTTT. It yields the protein CASSLALLGQGYWGTEAFF.